This TCR beta chain was profiled in a study of CD8+ T cells in alopecia areata. Trimming left V 1 base short and J 7 bases short, with 9 bases between. Germline V CDR1 and CDR2: MDHEN, SYDVKM. This CDR3 is built from 13 residues. Investigators isolated RNA and reverse transcribed it into cDNA to act as the sequencing template. Sequencing used immunoSEQ multiplex PCR; TCRdb keeps in-frame clones, though not all of them. The sample shows more than 130,000 clones, 82% of them seen only once. Turning to this clone: The antigen is not known.

Notes on the study in general: The study found tofacitinib significantly decreased scalp clonality and expanded CD8+ clones among the top 100. Scalp data also include sequences from resident alphabeta T cells of normal skin.

Treatment noted: oral pan-JAK inhibitor, 5-10 mg twice daily. Both peripheral blood and punch biopsies of lesional scalp skin were obtained from patients who had alopecia areata. Sorting from PBMCs produced CD4+ and CD8+ T cells. The source was CD8+ T cells sorted from blood, collected at week 4, from a patient treated with tofacitinib. The receptor was derived from a human donor with alopecia areata. The chain uses TRBV28 and TRBJ2-3; a possible D gene is TRBD1 (5 bases). The CDR3 nucleotides read TGTGCCAGCAGTTTATTCGGACACAATACGCAGTATTTT. Translated, it gives CASSLFGHNTQYF.